One and the same sample provided the 21 T cell receptor beta chains below, sequenced in a study of blood T cell repertoires in COVID-19. TCRdb keeps only in-frame clones here, not all; method: immunoSEQ multiplex PCR. The sample holds 55,000 to 80,000 clones, approximately 89% seen once. The sequenced sample consisted of peripheral blood. These receptors were collected from a man at least 80 years old with acute or convalescent COVID-19.

V is TRBV18 and J is TRBJ2-3, with 9 bases lining up with TRBD2. The ends lost 1 base at V and 3 bases at J; junction bases unmatched: 11. CDR3 length: 18 amino acids. Germline V CDR1 and CDR2: KGHSH, LQKENI. The CDR3, as DNA: TGTGCCAGCTCACCACGATCCCAGCGGGGGGCCCGGACAGATACGCAGTATTTT. Amino acid sequence: CASSPRSQRGARTDTQYF.

This clone was seen just once. This chain uses TRBV2 with TRBJ2-3; no clear D. Trimming cost V 6 bases and J 3 bases, with 19 bases left between them. The germline V gene has CDR1 SNHLY and CDR2 FYNNEI. The CDR3 spans 16 residues. This CDR3 is CASSSSGLAGTDTQYF. In DNA form, the CDR3 reads TGTGCCAGCAGCTCGTCAGGCCTGGCTGGAACAGATACGCAGTATTTT.

CDR3 nucleotide sequence: TGTGCCAGCAACCTAGCGGGAGGTCCCGGGGAGCTGTTTTTT. This codes for CASNLAGGPGELFF. This chain links TRBV2 with TRBJ2-2; 11 bases map to TRBD2. The CDR3 extends over 14 amino acids. V gave up 7 bases and J gave up 6 bases; unmatched junction bases: 4. Germline assignment: CDR1 SNHLY and CDR2 FYNNEI.

The V gene is TRBV4-1, the J gene TRBJ1-2, with 11 bases fitting TRBD1. This CDR3 has 15 residues. V dropped 8 bases and J dropped 3; count of bases not matched to a gene: 8. Germline V lookup: CDR1 MGHRA, CDR2 YSYEKL. DNA for the CDR3: TGCGCCAGCGGTACCGGACAGGGGGCGGACTATGGCTACACCTTC. It yields the protein CASGTGQGADYGYTF.

The chain recombines TRBV27 with TRBJ1-2; tentatively, D is TRBD1 (6 bases). Germline assignment: CDR1 MNHEY and CDR2 SMNVEV (reference sequence). The CDR3 runs to 15 residues. With 0 bases removed from V and 7 bases from J, the gap between germline ends came to 15 bases. CDR3 sequence (DNA): TGTGCCAGCAGTTTATCCACAACAGGGCAGGGTGGCTACACCTTC. Its protein is CASSLSTTGQGGYTF.

This rearrangement joins TRBV15 to TRBJ1-2, with a weak D call TRBD1 (5 bases). The length of the CDR3 is 14 residues. The V end lost 1 base, the J end lost 2 bases, and 8 bases lay between the germline ends. Germline lookup yields CDR1 LNHNV and CDR2 YYDKDF (reference sequence). CDR3 sequence reads: CATSRVAGNYGYTF. CDR3 DNA sequence: TGTGCCACCAGCAGAGTGGCAGGGAACTATGGCTACACCTTC.

Turning to this clone: At the DNA level, this CDR3 is encoded by other sequences in the same sample as well. The rearrangement links TRBV7-9 to TRBJ1-1, with D unclear. V was clipped by 1 base and J by 5 bases, with 8 bases between them. This CDR3 region has 13 residues. From germline, CDR1 is SEHNR and CDR2 FQNEAQ (reference sequence). CDR3 residues: CASSLEGGTEAFF. The CDR3 DNA follows: TGTGCCAGCAGCTTAGAAGGCGGAACTGAAGCTTTCTTT. Supplemented by reference TRBV7-9 and TRBJ1-1, the full variable domain reads DTGVSQNPRHKITKRGQNVTFRCDPISEHNRLYWYRQTLGQGPEFLTYFQNEAQLEKSRLLSDRFSAERPKGSFSTLEIQRTEQGDSAMYLCASSLEGGTEAFFGQGTRLTVV.

This clone was counted once. The chain joins TRBV5-4 to TRBJ2-1; 8 bases are a match to TRBD2. V shed 0 bases, J shed 9 bases, and the junction held 11 bases outside the gene matches. The CDR3 loop spans 16 amino acids. Looked up from germline, CDR1 is SGHNT and CDR2 is YYREEE (reference sequence). As DNA, the CDR3 is TGTGCCAGCAGCTTGGGGGCGGGGGGCGTCGGGACTGAGCAGTTCTTC. Protein: CASSLGAGGVGTEQFF.

The rearrangement uses TRBV5-4 and TRBJ2-1, with TRBD1 matching over 8 bases. V shed 1 base, J shed 2 bases, and the junction held 2 bases outside the gene matches. Germline assignment: CDR1 SGHNT and CDR2 YYREEE (reference sequence). The CDR3 length is 15 residues. Here the CDR3 reads CASSLPGQAYNEQFF. In nucleotides, the CDR3 is TGTGCCAGCAGCTTGCCGGGACAGGCCTACAATGAGCAGTTCTTC.

The chain employs TRBV4-1 and TRBJ2-5, with 12 bases aligning to TRBD2. With 1 base clipped from V and 4 bases from J, the junction kept 4 bases outside the gene matches. CDR3 length: 16 amino acids. CDR1 and CDR2 from the germline V gene are MGHRA and YSYEKL. This chain's CDR3 is CASSQGLAGVGETQYF. DNA for the CDR3: TGCGCCAGCAGCCAAGGACTAGCGGGAGTTGGAGAGACCCAGTACTTC.

The CDR3 here is CATTKAGSSGRIEQYF. The CDR3 bases are TGTGCCACCACCAAAGCGGGGAGTAGCGGGAGGATTGAGCAGTACTTC. The chain combines TRBV21-1 with TRBJ2-7; TRBD2 is the table's D call, not checked against the DNA. TRBV21-1 represents a pseudogene. The CDR3 runs 16 residues.

Concerning this clone itself: Additional DNA sequences in this sample encode the identical CDR3. The rearrangement links TRBV3-1 (or the pseudogene TRBV3-2) to TRBJ1-2; D is possibly TRBD1 (5 bases). Trimming stripped 0 bases from V and 7 bases from J, with 12 bases between. There are 14 residues in the CDR3. Germline V gene sequence: CDR1 LGHDT, CDR2 YNNKEL (reference sequence). CDR3 DNA: TGTGCCAGCAGCCAAGAGGGGGGACGGGGTGGCTACACCTTC. It specifies CASSQEGGRGGYTF.

The rearrangement uses TRBV5-4 and TRBJ2-3, with D perhaps matching TRBD2 (5 bases). Trimming took 2 bases from V and 5 from J, leaving 12 bases between them. This CDR3 has 14 residues. Germline CDR1 SGHNT, CDR2 YYREEE (reference sequence). The CDR3 region is CASSFRGSVDTQYF. The CDR3 DNA sequence: TGTGCCAGCAGCTTTCGAGGGTCCGTAGATACGCAGTATTTT.

The chain employs TRBV7-3 and TRBJ2-5; D may be TRBD1 (6 bases). The V and J ends lost 6 bases and 3 bases respectively, with 11 bases between them. Germline CDR1 reads SGHTA; CDR2 reads FQGTGA. The CDR3 contains 13 residues. The CDR3 DNA sequence: TGTGCCAGCAGTTACAACAGGGAAGAGACCCAGTACTTC. It translates to CASSYNREETQYF. Full variable domain (outside the CDR3, taken from reference TRBV7-3 and TRBJ2-5): GAGVSQTPSNKVTEKGKYVELRCDPISGHTALYWYRQSLGQGPEFLIYFQGTGAADDSGLPNDRFFAVRPEGSVSTLKIQRTERGDSAVYLCASSYNREETQYFGPGTRLLVL.

This chain links TRBV3-1 (or the pseudogene TRBV3-2) with TRBJ1-3; D perhaps matches TRBD1 (6 bases). The CDR3 runs 19 residues. Trimming took 1 base from V and 0 from J, leaving 19 bases between them. Germline CDR1 is LGHDT and CDR2 is YNNKEL (reference sequence). The CDR3 is CASSQGPPRTASSGNTIYF. CDR3 coding DNA: TGTGCCAGCAGCCAAGGACCCCCCCGGACAGCCAGCTCTGGAAACACCATATATTTT.

This clone was observed a few times. The V and J genes are TRBV3-1 (or the pseudogene TRBV3-2) and TRBJ2-1; D gene uncertain. The V end lost 3 bases, the J end lost 9 bases, and 6 bases lay between the germline ends. The CDR3 consists of 11 residues. CDR1 LGHDT and CDR2 YNNKEL come from the germline V gene (reference sequence). The CDR3 DNA reads TGTGCCAGCAGCCAGAGTAGTGAGCAGTTCTTC. Amino acid sequence: CASSQSSEQFF.

The rearrangement links TRBV4-1 to TRBJ2-6, with TRBD1 identical over 7 bases. The germline V gene has CDR1 MGHRA and CDR2 YSYEKL. This CDR3 has 17 residues. J lost 0 bases, V lost 0 bases, and 2 bases had no gene match. Here the CDR3 DNA reads TGCGCCAGCAGCCAAGATGGGGACAGCTCTGGGGCCAACGTCCTGACTTTC. Translation gives CASSQDGDSSGANVLTF.

The chain recombines TRBV7-8 with TRBJ1-4; 8 positions agree with TRBD1. The CDR3 sequence is 15 residues long. The germline V gene has CDR1 SGHVS and CDR2 FQNEAQ. The ends lost 6 bases at V and 3 bases at J; junction bases unmatched: 6. The CDR3 sequence is CASSLNRGANEKLFF. CDR3 DNA sequence: TGTGCCAGCAGTTTGAACAGGGGGGCTAATGAAAAACTGTTTTTT. The full variable domain, rest sourced from reference TRBV7-8 and TRBJ1-4, is GAGVSQSPRYKVAKRGQDVALRCDPISGHVSLFWYQQALGQGPEFLTYFQNEAQLDKSGLPSDRFFAERPEGSVSTLKIQRTQQEDSAVYLCASSLNRGANEKLFFGSGTQLSVL.

The V call is TRBV2, the J call TRBJ1-1; a weak D match, TRBD1 (5 bases). This CDR3 region has 13 residues. V was cut by 7 bases and J by 5 bases, with 14 bases left in between. Looked up from germline, CDR1 is SNHLY and CDR2 is FYNNEI. CDR3 loop: CASTWGGWTEAFF. The CDR3 bases are TGTGCCAGCACGTGGGGGGGATGGACTGAAGCTTTCTTT.

The chain carries TRBV19 and TRBJ1-3, with a weak D call TRBD1 (6 bases). Trimming removed 10 bases from V and 4 bases from J, with 11 bases in between. The CDR3 loop spans 12 amino acids. CDR1 is LNHDA, CDR2 SQIVND, per germline (reference sequence). The CDR3 bases are TGTGCCACCCGGACAGCCGGAAACACCATATATTTT. The encoded protein is CATRTAGNTIYF.

The chain's CDR3 is CASSIGSSYEQYF. The CDR3 DNA is TGTGCCAGTAGTATAGGGAGCTCCTACGAGCAGTACTTC. The chain carries TRBV19 and TRBJ2-7; D is unresolved. This CDR3 region has 13 residues. V was clipped by 1 base and J by 0 bases, with 4 bases between them. The germline V gene has CDR1 LNHDA and CDR2 SQIVND (reference sequence).